This is a list of T cell receptor beta chains from one sample in a study of blood T cell repertoires in COVID-19. Here immunoSEQ multiplex PCR was the method, and the copy in TCRdb shows in-frame clones only, minus some. The sample has roughly 380,000 clones, approximately 89% seen once; the top ten hold 1.3%. Sequenced sample: PBMCs or T cells enriched from blood (not recorded which). The receptor source for this set is a man under 40 who had recovered from COVID-19. The CDR3 runs from the conserved cysteine through the conserved F or W. Each record gives: J gene, D gene, V gene, CDR3 DNA, CDR3 protein. D genes are given only for firm matches.

J: TRBJ1-1; D: -; V: TRBV20-1; DNA: TGCAGTGCTAGTGGATTAAGGGGAACTGAAGCTTTCTTT; CDR3: CSASGLRGTEAFF
J: TRBJ1-6; D: -; V: TRBV30; DNA: TGTGCCTGGAGCGGAGAATATAATTCACCCCTCCACTTT; CDR3: CAWSGEYNSPLHF
J: TRBJ2-1; D: TRBD1; V: TRBV3-1/TRBV3-2; DNA: TGTGCCAGCAGCCACCTTACAGGGGAAGAAACGCAGTTCTTC; CDR3: CASSHLTGEETQFF
J: TRBJ2-1; D: TRBD1; V: TRBV6-5; DNA: TGTGCCAGCAGAGACAGGGTCAATGAGCAGTTCTTC; CDR3: CASRDRVNEQFF
J: TRBJ1-2; D: -; V: TRBV25-1; DNA: TGTGCCAGCAGCCCAACAGAGAACTATGGCTACACCTTC; CDR3: CASSPTENYGYTF
J: TRBJ1-2; D: TRBD1; V: TRBV27; DNA: TGTGCCAGCAGTTGGGGGGGACAGGGGATTAATGGCTACACCTTC; CDR3: CASSWGGQGINGYTF
J: TRBJ1-1; D: -; V: TRBV3-1/TRBV3-2; DNA: TGTGCCAGCAGCTTCCAAATCGGTGGCACTGAAGCTTTCTTT; CDR3: CASSFQIGGTEAFF
J: TRBJ2-5; D: -; V: TRBV7-9; DNA: TGTGCCAGCAGCTTAGACAGACAAGAGACCCAGTACTTC; CDR3: CASSLDRQETQYF
J: TRBJ1-4; D: -; V: TRBV7-2; DNA: TGTGCCAGCAGCATGCAACAGGGATCGGCTGAAAAACTGTTTTTT; CDR3: CASSMQQGSAEKLFF
J: TRBJ1-1; D: -; V: TRBV14; DNA: TGTGCCAGCAGCCAAGGGGTCGGGGTGAACACTGAAGCTTTCTTT; CDR3: CASSQGVGVNTEAFF